One T cell receptor (beta chain) is described in this entry. What it binds is unknown. The V end was cut by 8 bases, the J end by 0 bases, with 8 bases between. The CDR3 covers 14 residues. Germline values: CDR1 MNHEY, CDR2 SVGAGI. The data are from a study of T cell responses to AZD1222 COVID-19 vaccine. The table came from immunoSEQ multiplex PCR; TCRdb's copy has only in-frame clones and leaves some out. Altogether some 150,000 clones are present, roughly 90% being singletons, with the ten largest covering around 5.1%. Study-wide findings and caveats: Nearly half of spike-specific TCRs reportedly target variant regions that are unmutated in the B.1.351 and B.1.1.7 variants. Two AZD1222 doses significantly raised spike-specific TCR breadth and depth over controls. Repertoires were sampled only after the peak T cell response. Mostly white British, mostly female donors; authors suggested clonal diversity may be underestimated.

Specimen: peripheral blood, collected on day 0 of AZD1222 vaccination. The receptor's source is an adult in good health. This chain uses TRBV6-5 with TRBJ2-6, with D unclear. The CDR3 sequence is CASDEDSGANVLTF. The CDR3 DNA reads TGTGCCAGCGACGAGGACTCTGGGGCCAACGTCCTGACTTTC.